One T cell receptor beta chain is described in this entry. Constant-region reverse primers amplified full-length variable regions, followed by semi-nested Nested Universal Primer A PCR. TCRdb re-called the 5' RACE reads through MiXCR, storing one row per CDR3 protein. The data contain 5,500 to 6,000 distinct CDR3 sequences, roughly 31% of them singletons. Trimming at V came to 2 bases and at J to 4 bases, leaving 5 bases not matched to a gene. Germline V gene lookup returns CDR1 MNHNY and CDR2 SVGAGI (reference sequence). This CDR3 spans 16 amino acids. This sequence was found in a female donor with breast cancer. This chain joins TRBV6-6 and TRBJ2-1; 10 bases line up with TRBD2. The specimen sequenced was memory CD4+ T cells sorted from a lymph node. Subset given: memory CD4+ T cells, CD4+CD45RO+CD25-. CDR3 region: CASSYGSGRAYNEQFF. The CDR3 region has the DNA TGTGCCAGCAGTTACGGAAGCGGGAGGGCTTACAATGAGCAGTTCTTC.